Below, 26 T cell receptor beta chains from the same sample are listed, as sequenced in a study of cytotoxic CD8 clonotypes in ibrutinib-treated CLL. The data were produced by immunoSEQ multiplex PCR, yet TCRdb's version contains in-frame clones alone and is incomplete. The sample consists of hundreds of thousands of clones, 70% of them appearing once. Sequencing was performed on PBMCs, taken after 12 months of ibrutinib treatment. The receptor source for this set is a human donor with chronic lymphocytic leukemia.

The rearrangement joins TRBV7-2 to TRBJ1-3; the D gene is possibly TRBD1 (5 bases). CDR1 is SGHTA, CDR2 FQGNSA, per germline. V was cut by 5 bases and J by 2 bases, with 7 bases left in between. This CDR3 region has 13 residues. The CDR3 spells CASSLDTGNTIYF. For the CDR3, the DNA is TGTGCCAGCAGCCTGGACACTGGAAACACCATATATTTT. Supplemented by reference TRBV7-2 and TRBJ1-3, the full variable domain reads GAGVSQSPSNKVTEKGKDVELRCDPISGHTALYWYRQSLGQGLEFLIYFQGNSAPDKSGLPSDRFSAERTGGSVSTLTIQRTQQEDSAVYLCASSLDTGNTIYFGEGSWLTVV.

In DNA, the CDR3 is TGTGCCAGCAGCGTAAACCAGGGGAAAGACTATGGCTACACCTTC. As protein: CASSVNQGKDYGYTF. The V gene is TRBV9, the J gene TRBJ1-2, with D perhaps matching TRBD1 (6 bases). From germline, CDR1 is SGDLS and CDR2 YYNGEE. V was trimmed by 1 base and J by 3 bases, leaving 13 bases between them. CDR3 size: 15 residues.

V and J are TRBV6-5 and TRBJ2-1; D unresolved. Between the trimmed V and J ends, which lost 0 bases and 5 bases, there was a span of 8 bases. CDR3 length equals 14 residues. The germline CDR1 and CDR2 sequences are MNHEY and SVGAGI. The CDR3 sequence is CASSYSRGNNEQFF. DNA of the CDR3: TGTGCCAGCAGTTACTCCCGCGGAAACAATGAGCAGTTCTTC.

The gene calls are TRBV9 and TRBJ1-5, with D perhaps TRBD1 (5 bases). V was shortened by 4 bases and J by 0 bases, with 14 bases between the two germline ends. Per the germline V gene, CDR1 is SGDLS and CDR2 is YYNGEE. The CDR3 extends over 16 amino acids. CDR3 amino acids: CASSPGDGLSNQPQHF. CDR3 in DNA: TGTGCCAGCAGCCCCGGGGACGGCCTTAGCAATCAGCCCCAGCATTTT.

This clone was observed a handful of times. This chain links TRBV11-2 with TRBJ1-2; D is possibly TRBD1 (5 bases). Trimming removed 6 bases at V and 3 bases at J, with 11 bases between. The CDR3 contains 13 residues. Germline assignment: CDR1 SGHAT and CDR2 FQNNGV. The CDR3 bases are TGTGCCAGCAGTCGAACCAGGGACTATGGCTACACCTTC. This sequence encodes CASSRTRDYGYTF.

The J gene is TRBJ1-1, the V gene TRBV5-1; the D gene is possibly TRBD1 (5 bases). Trimming stripped 4 bases from V and 9 bases from J, with 19 bases between. This CDR3 is 14 amino acids long. CDR1 and CDR2 from the germline V gene are SGHRS and YFSETQ. In nucleotides, the CDR3 is TGCGCCAGCAGCCCCCCGGGGCGAACACTGCAAGCTTTCTTT. It codes for CASSPPGRTLQAFF.

This clone was recorded only once. This sequence joins TRBV7-8 and TRBJ2-1, with D possibly TRBD1 on 8 matching bases. CDR3 length: 20 amino acids. Trimming removed 1 base from V and 4 bases from J, with 26 bases in between. CDR1 and CDR2 from the germline V gene are SGHVS and FQNEAQ. The CDR3 here is CASSLVVRGRSIAGYNEQFF. CDR3 in DNA: TGTGCCAGCAGCTTAGTGGTCAGGGGGCGTTCGATAGCGGGTTACAATGAGCAGTTCTTC.

The V call is TRBV5-1, the J call TRBJ1-1; 10 bases align to TRBD1. The V segment lost 3 bases and the J segment 4 bases; nucleotides outside the gene matches: 12. Germline V gives CDR1 SGHRS, CDR2 YFSETQ. The CDR3 consists of 17 residues. CDR3 region: CASSWDRGGALSTEAFF. DNA for the CDR3: TGCGCCAGCAGCTGGGACAGGGGCGGGGCGCTGAGCACTGAAGCTTTCTTT.

The chain recombines TRBV5-1 with TRBJ1-2, with D perhaps matching TRBD1 (6 bases). The CDR3 totals 15 residues. From germline, CDR1 is SGHRS and CDR2 YFSETQ. Trimming took off 0 bases at V and 8 bases at J, with 17 bases between the two ends. The CDR3 nucleotides read TGCGCCAGCAGCTTGGCGTCACAGGGTTTAGACGGCTACACCTTC. Protein: CASSLASQGLDGYTF.

In DNA form, the CDR3 reads TGTGCCAGCAGTTACTCGGGGTTTAATGAAAAACTGTTTTTT. Amino acid sequence: CASSYSGFNEKLFF. This chain uses TRBV6-5 with TRBJ1-4; D not resolved. V was shortened by 0 bases and J by 4 bases, with 6 bases between the two germline ends. This CDR3 contains 14 residues. Germline lookup yields CDR1 MNHEY and CDR2 SVGAGI.

V usage is TRBV14 and J usage is TRBJ1-1, with a tentative D call TRBD1 (5 bases). V was pared by 3 bases and J by 1 base, with 6 bases between. Germline assignment: CDR1 SGHDN and CDR2 FVKESK. The CDR3 loop spans 13 amino acids. In nucleotides, the CDR3 is TGTGCCAGCAGCCACGGACAGAACACTGAAGCTTTCTTT. Translating gives CASSHGQNTEAFF.

This sequence joins TRBV30 and TRBJ1-5, with D uncertain. The CDR3 sequence is 14 residues long. In germline, CDR1 is GTSNPN, CDR2 SVGIG (reference sequence). Trimming took 3 bases from V and 0 from J, leaving 9 bases between them. This CDR3 reads CAWSGQNSNQPQHF. The CDR3 DNA is TGTGCCTGGAGCGGTCAGAATAGCAATCAGCCCCAGCATTTT.

The CDR3 coding sequence is TGCGCCAGCAGCTTGAGAAATGCCGGGACAGGGGAAGGTACGCAGTATTTT. Translation gives CASSLRNAGTGEGTQYF. This sequence joins TRBV5-1 and TRBJ2-3; 10 bases are a match to TRBD1. The trim removed 1 base at V and 8 bases at J, leaving 13 bases unmatched. Germline loops: CDR1 SGHRS, CDR2 YFSETQ. The CDR3 sequence is 17 residues long.

This clone was detected once. The gene calls are TRBV9 and TRBJ1-1; 7 nucleotides line up with TRBD1. The CDR3 consists of 18 residues. The V gene's germline CDR1 is SGDLS and CDR2 YYNGEE. The V gene end was trimmed by 7 bases and the J gene end by 0 bases; junction bases not matched to a gene: 18. CDR3 sequence: CASGPYGTVYFMNTEAFF. The CDR3 DNA reads TGTGCCAGCGGCCCCTACGGGACAGTCTATTTCATGAACACTGAAGCTTTCTTT.

Comment on this clone: This CDR3 is also generated by other DNA sequences in the sample. The chain has TRBV30 and TRBJ2-7; D tentatively fits TRBD1 or TRBD2 (5 bases each). Germline CDR1 GTSNPN, CDR2 SVGIG (reference sequence). This CDR3 is built from 13 residues. V was pared by 0 bases and J by 0 bases, with 6 bases between. This CDR3 is CAWSVGGSYEQYF. The CDR3 DNA reads TGTGCCTGGAGTGTTGGGGGCTCCTACGAGCAGTACTTC. Full variable domain (rest looked up from reference TRBV30 and TRBJ2-7): SQTIHQWPATLVQPVGSPLSLECTVEGTSNPNLYWYRQAAGRGLQLLFYSVGIGQISSEVPQNLSASRPQDRQFILSSKKLLLSDSGFYLCAWSVGGSYEQYFGPGTRLTVT.

The rearrangement uses TRBV19 and TRBJ2-6; no firm D call. The CDR3 totals 14 residues. V was pared by 6 bases and J by 0 bases, with 6 bases between. In germline, CDR1 is LNHDA, CDR2 SQIVND (reference sequence). The CDR3 reads CASRRDSGANVLTF. In DNA, the CDR3 is TGTGCCAGTAGGCGAGACTCTGGGGCCAACGTCCTGACTTTC. The whole variable domain, filled in from reference TRBV19 and TRBJ2-6, reads DGGITQSPKYLFRKEGQNVTLSCEQNLNHDAMYWYRQDPGQGLRLIYYSQIVNDFQKGDIAEGYSVSREKKESFPLTVTSAQKNPTAFYLCASRRDSGANVLTFGAGSRLTVL.

The CDR3 loop is CASSLGPSAGGYTF. The CDR3 DNA is TGTGCCAGCAGCTTAGGCCCTAGTGCGGGGGGCTACACCTTC. J is TRBJ1-2 and V is TRBV13; no firm D call. CDR3 length: 14 amino acids. Germline V gene lookup returns CDR1 PRHDT and CDR2 FYEKMQ (reference sequence). V lost 0 bases to trimming and J lost 8 bases, with 13 bases between them.

In DNA form, the CDR3 reads TGTGCCAGCAGCCCCGTCGGGCGGACGAGCTCTGGAAACACCATATATTTT. It translates to CASSPVGRTSSGNTIYF. J is TRBJ1-3 and V is TRBV7-8, with D unresolved. This CDR3 is 17 amino acids long. Germline values: CDR1 SGHVS, CDR2 FQNEAQ. V lost 5 bases, J lost 0 bases, and 17 bases lay in between.

The chain uses TRBV6-5 and TRBJ2-1; D call uncertain. The V end was cut by 1 base, the J end by 10 bases, with 14 bases between. The CDR3 runs 14 residues. The germline V gene encodes CDR1 MNHEY and CDR2 SVGAGI. The CDR3 loop is CASSYYPIGHEQFF. Here the CDR3 DNA reads TGTGCCAGCAGTTACTACCCGATCGGGCACGAGCAGTTCTTC.

The sample holds a few counts of this clone. J is TRBJ2-1 and V is TRBV30, with 16 bases aligning to TRBD2. V trimming: 2 bases; J trimming: 7 bases; junction bases outside the gene matches: 11. Germline-derived CDR1 and CDR2 are GTSNPN and SVGIG (reference sequence). The CDR3 is 18 residues long. This CDR3 is CAWSRPGLAGGIGNEQFF. CDR3 in DNA: TGTGCCTGGAGTCGGCCGGGACTAGCGGGAGGGATTGGGAATGAGCAGTTCTTC.

V is TRBV19 and J is TRBJ2-7; a weak D match, TRBD2 (6 bases). This CDR3 is 14 amino acids long. The V end was cut by 6 bases, the J end by 7 bases, with 19 bases between. Germline-derived CDR1 and CDR2 are LNHDA and SQIVND (reference sequence). For the CDR3, the DNA is TGTGCCAGTAGGGTATTAGCGGTTCCCGGTGAGCAGTACTTC. Its protein product is CASRVLAVPGEQYF. Filled out from reference TRBV19 and TRBJ2-7, the complete variable domain reads DGGITQSPKYLFRKEGQNVTLSCEQNLNHDAMYWYRQDPGQGLRLIYYSQIVNDFQKGDIAEGYSVSREKKESFPLTVTSAQKNPTAFYLCASRVLAVPGEQYFGPGTRLTVT.

This clone was seen once. The chain joins TRBV4-1 to TRBJ2-1; 8 nucleotides align to TRBD2. Per germline, CDR1 MGHRA and CDR2 YSYEKL. The CDR3 consists of 15 residues. V lost 6 bases and J lost 0; bases outside the gene matches: 4. Written as DNA, the CDR3 is TGCGCCAGCAGGCCGGGGGGGGGCTCCTACAATGAGCAGTTCTTC. Translated: CASRPGGGSYNEQFF.

About this clone: At one end, the junction sequence differs from germline, possibly due to a read error. The chain links TRBV27 to TRBJ1-2; D unresolved. This CDR3 comprises 15 residues. Per germline, CDR1 MNHEY and CDR2 SMNVEV (reference sequence). The CDR3 protein is CASTLRGPSNYGYTF. CDR3 DNA sequence: TGTGCCAGCACTTTACGCGGACCCTCTAACTATGGCTACACCTTC.

J is TRBJ2-1 and V is TRBV5-6; D is unresolved. V shed 4 bases and J shed 7 bases, with 18 bases lying between them. Germline CDR1 reads SGHDT; CDR2 reads YYEEEE. This CDR3 is built from 15 residues. The CDR3 sequence is CASSPYGLISNEQFF. The CDR3 DNA reads as TGTGCCAGCAGCCCCTATGGGTTAATATCGAATGAGCAGTTCTTC.

J is TRBJ2-7 and V is TRBV2; D not resolved. The length of the CDR3 is 11 residues. Between the trimmed V and J ends, which lost 7 bases and 1 base, there was a span of 5 bases. Germline CDR1 is SNHLY and CDR2 is FYNNEI. CDR3 protein: CASTGSYEQYF. DNA for the CDR3: TGTGCCAGCACCGGGTCCTACGAGCAGTACTTC. Complete variable domain (other parts from reference TRBV2 and TRBJ2-7): EPEVTQTPSHQVTQMGQEVILRCVPISNHLYFYWYRQILGQKVEFLVSFYNNEISEKSEIFDDQFSVERPDGSNFTLKIRSTKLEDSAMYFCASTGSYEQYFGPGTRLTVT.

The gene calls are TRBV20-1 and TRBJ1-5; no clear D. The CDR3 has 10 amino acids. Deletions cut 4 bases from V and 3 bases from J, with 1 base between. From germline, CDR1 is DFQATT and CDR2 SNEGSKA (reference sequence). The CDR3 sequence: CSANNQPQHF. The CDR3 bases are TGCAGTGCTAACAATCAGCCCCAGCATTTT.